The entry that follows covers one T cell receptor beta chain sequence. Its antigen is not identified. This entry is derived from a study of graft-versus-host responses after intestinal transplantation. Overall study: Each recipient received a multivisceral, liver-intestinal, or isolated intestinal graft. Anti-thymocyte globulin served as induction for all recipients, who then took tacrolimus and steroids for about 3 years.

Unmatched junction bases numbered 8, after V lost 8 bases and J lost 2 bases. CDR1 is MGHDK, CDR2 SYGVNS, per germline. The CDR3 covers 15 residues. The protocol was immunoSEQ multiplex PCR, while the TCRdb copy is restricted to in-frame clones and leaves out a portion. The data show about 120,000 clones, about nine tenths seen once. V is TRBV25-1 and J is TRBJ2-2; TRBD1 aligns across 7 bases. The sequence was collected from a human donor who received an intestinal transplant. Material: unstimulated CD4+ T cells sorted from spleen or lymph node cells, obtained before intestinal transplant. CDR3 amino acids: CASGRTGLNTGELFF. The CDR3 region has the DNA TGTGCCAGCGGCCGGACAGGTCTTAACACCGGGGAGCTGTTTTTT. The whole variable domain, filled in from reference TRBV25-1 and TRBJ2-2, reads EADIYQTPRYLVIGTGKKITLECSQTMGHDKMYWYQQDPGMELHLIHYSYGVNSTEKGDLSSESTVSRIRTEHFPLTLESARPSHTSQYLCASGRTGLNTGELFFGEGSRLTVL.